This TCR beta chain was found in a study of T-cell reconstitution after alpha-beta-depleted transplantation in children. Trimming took 0 bases from V and 3 from J, leaving 15 bases between them. CDR3 size: 17 residues. Germline CDR1 and CDR2: SGHNT and YYREEE (reference sequence). General study results and limits: Surviving recipient T cells and thymic progenitors produced the high day-60 TCRbeta diversity seen in some patients. T-cell counts and diversity were attributed mostly to newly produced T cells one year after transplant.

About this clonotype: What it binds is not known.

The TCRbeta library incorporated unique molecular identifiers. Via MiXCR, TCRdb re-called the PCR reads, giving one row per CDR3 protein. Among about 440,000 distinct CDR3 sequences, over 40% were seen once, and the ten largest hold around 29%. The specimen was PBMCs, collected before TCRalphabeta/CD19-depleted stem cell transplant. The receptor's source is a girl aged 2-10 years with aplastic anemia, due to receive a stem cell transplant. V is TRBV5-4 and J is TRBJ2-2, with a weak D call TRBD2 (6 bases). Written as DNA, the CDR3 is TGTGCCAGCAGCTTGGTGTATGGAGCGGGCCACACCGGGGAGCTGTTTTTT. It encodes CASSLVYGAGHTGELFF.